This T cell receptor beta chain was retrieved from a study of blood T cell repertoires in COVID-19. The wider study: From the United States, Italy and Spain came samples of acute and convalescent COVID-19.

Per the germline V gene, CDR1 is LGHDT and CDR2 is YNNKEL (reference sequence). The CDR3 totals 15 residues. The ends were cut back, 1 base at V and 4 bases at J, with 11 bases in the middle. Measured with immunoSEQ multiplex PCR; TCRdb has only the in-frame clones, and not every one. The sample lists 150,000 to 200,000 clones; more than 70% were seen once. Cohort allocation depended upon clinical history that participants reported. Specimen: PBMCs or T cells enriched from blood (not recorded which). This sequence joins TRBV3-1 (or the pseudogene TRBV3-2) and TRBJ1-5; D may be TRBD1 (6 bases). The source is a man aged 60 to 75 who had recovered from COVID-19. In nucleotides, the CDR3 is TGTGCCAGCAGCCAAGGAGCAGGGGCAAATCAGCCCCAGCATTTT. The encoded protein is CASSQGAGANQPQHF.